These 7 T cell receptor beta chains were sequenced from one sample in a study of post-analysis software for immune sequencing data. Study-wide points: The study found TRBV5-6, TRBV5-1 and TRBV20-1 among 5 or 6 TRBV segments more frequent in patients than controls.

Unique molecular identifiers tagged the TCR beta cDNA libraries. TCRdb re-derived calls from the PCR reads in MiXCR, one entry per CDR3 protein. The sample has approximately 150,000 distinct CDR3 sequences, about 32% seen once; the top ten hold approximately 1.4%. The antigens for these receptors are not known. The sequenced sample consisted of blood. The source is a girl between 5 and 17 years old with multiple sclerosis.

This clonotype was recorded many times. The rearrangement joins TRBV30 to TRBJ2-6; 7 bases are a match to TRBD1. This CDR3 is built from 15 residues. Germline lookup yields CDR1 GTSNPN and CDR2 SVGIG (reference sequence). The junction had 9 bases not matched to a gene; V was cut back by 7 bases and J by 3 bases. Written as DNA, the CDR3 is TGTGCCTCCTCAAGGGGGCCAGATGGGGCCAACGTCCTGACTTTC. Its translation is CASSRGPDGANVLTF.

This clonotype has at least ten counts. For the CDR3, the DNA is TGCAGTGCTTTGACTAGCGGGCCCTACAATGAGCAGTTCTTC. Its translation: CSALTSGPYNEQFF. The chain employs TRBV20-1 and TRBJ2-1; the match to TRBD2 covers 10 bases. CDR3 length equals 14 residues. With V trimmed by 5 bases and J by 2 bases, 3 bases remained unmatched. Per germline, CDR1 DFQATT and CDR2 SNEGSKA (reference sequence).

This clonotype was counted only a few times. This chain connects TRBV6-5 to TRBJ2-7; possibly TRBD2 for D (6 bases). Germline V gene lookup returns CDR1 MNHEY and CDR2 SVGAGI. With 7 bases removed from V and 3 bases from J, the gap between germline ends came to 10 bases. The CDR3 loop spans 12 amino acids. Here the CDR3 DNA reads TGTGCCAGCACCGGGGGAGACTACGAGCAGTACTTC. Its translation: CASTGGDYEQYF.

This clonotype was recorded many times. This chain uses TRBV2 with TRBJ2-5; D possibly corresponds to TRBD2 (6 bases). Germline V gives CDR1 SNHLY, CDR2 FYNNEI. The CDR3 runs to 15 residues. Trimming pared 3 bases from V and 3 bases from J, leaving 14 bases between. CDR3 amino acids: CASSEVGLKEETQYF. DNA for the CDR3: TGTGCCAGCAGTGAGGTGGGACTTAAAGAAGAGACCCAGTACTTC. Variable domain in full (rest from reference TRBV2 and TRBJ2-5): EPEVTQTPSHQVTQMGQEVILRCVPISNHLYFYWYRQILGQKVEFLVSFYNNEISEKSEIFDDQFSVERPDGSNFTLKIRSTKLEDSAMYFCASSEVGLKEETQYFGPGTRLLVL.

Ten or more counts support this clonotype. The chain carries TRBV29-1 and TRBJ1-2; 8 positions match TRBD1. CDR1 and CDR2 from the germline V gene are SQVTM and ANQGSEA. The V and J ends lost 7 bases and 3 bases, in that order; junction bases with no gene match: 7. The length of the CDR3 is 13 residues. The CDR3 coding sequence is TGCAGCGCGCGGACAGGGCCTGACTATGGCTACACCTTC. This sequence encodes CSARTGPDYGYTF.

Details on this clonotype: The junction departs from germline at one end; a sequencing error may be responsible. The V and J genes are TRBV5-1 and TRBJ2-2; 9 nucleotides align to TRBD1. The CDR3 spans 16 residues. Germline CDR1 SGHRS, CDR2 YFSETQ. The CDR3 reads CASSSRQGEATGGLFF. The CDR3 DNA follows: TGCGCCAGCAGCTCCCGACAGGGGGAGGCCACCGGGGGGCTGTTTTTT.

This clonotype has just a few counts. The chain uses TRBV5-1 and TRBJ1-1; tentative D call: TRBD1 (6 bases). The V gene lost 1 base and the J gene lost 0 bases, with 13 bases spanning the gap. The germline V gene encodes CDR1 SGHRS and CDR2 YFSETQ. The CDR3 covers 16 residues. The CDR3 region is CASSLYTGAMNTEAFF. As DNA, the CDR3 is TGCGCCAGCAGCTTGTATACGGGGGCTATGAACACTGAAGCTTTCTTT.